What follows are 17 T cell receptor beta chains derived from one specimen sequenced in a study of CD8 T cells in ankylosing spondylitis. TCRdb recomputed calls from the 5' RACE reads with MiXCR, one row per CDR3 protein. The sample gives about 160,000 distinct CDR3 sequences, around 20% of which show up once; under 9% is in the top ten. Material: blood, either unsorted or a sorted T cell fraction (not recorded which). The receptors were sampled from a male donor with ankylosing spondylitis or in good health (not recorded which).

The sample holds many counts of this clonotype. CDR3 amino acids: CASSLRQLADTQYF. CDR3 DNA sequence: TGTGCCAGCAGCCTACGTCAGCTGGCGGATACGCAGTATTTT. This chain links TRBV14 with TRBJ2-3, with unresolved D. V gave up 4 bases and J gave up 6 bases, with 14 bases separating them. The germline V gene has CDR1 SGHDN and CDR2 FVKESK. This CDR3 has 14 amino acids.

In this sample, this clonotype turned up many times. The J gene is TRBJ1-5, the V gene TRBV5-5, with TRBD1 identical over 11 bases. The CDR3 contains 15 residues. V shed 4 bases and J 6 bases; nucleotides not matched to a gene: 6. Germline V gives CDR1 SGHKS, CDR2 YYEKEE (reference sequence). The CDR3 sequence: CASSPADRGPQPQHF. CDR3 nucleotide sequence: TGTGCCAGCAGCCCCGCGGACAGGGGGCCTCAGCCCCAGCATTTT.

This clonotype came up a few times. V gene TRBV6-1 combines with J gene TRBJ1-1, with 8 bases fitting TRBD1. From germline, CDR1 is MNHNS and CDR2 SASEGT. The CDR3 spans 15 residues. V was pared by 6 bases and J by 1 base, with 7 bases of the junction left unmatched. The CDR3 loop is CASRPWTGRNTEAFF. CDR3 DNA: TGTGCCAGCAGACCGTGGACAGGGCGGAACACTGAAGCTTTCTTT.

The chain recombines TRBV15 with TRBJ2-1; no definite D call. The CDR3 has 12 residues. Per germline, CDR1 LNHNV and CDR2 YYDKDF (reference sequence). The germline V and J ends were trimmed by 10 bases and 6 bases, with 13 bases remaining between them. In DNA form, the CDR3 reads TGTGCCATCCGGGCCGCGAGCAATGAGCAGTTCTTC. It yields the protein CAIRAASNEQFF. The full variable domain, in which reference TRBV15 and TRBJ2-1 provide the parts outside the CDR3, is DAMVIQNPRYQVTQFGKPVTLSCSQTLNHNVMYWYQQKSSQAPKLLFHYYDKDFNNEADTPDNFQSRRPNTSFCFLDIRSPGLGDTAMYLCAIRAASNEQFFGPGTRLTVL.

The table lists this clonotype with many counts. This CDR3 is CAISESTGKGYTF. The DNA of the CDR3 is TGTGCCATCAGTGAGTCAACAGGGAAAGGCTACACCTTC. This chain links TRBV10-3 with TRBJ1-2; a weak D match, TRBD1 (6 bases). The CDR3 is 13 residues long. Looked up from germline, CDR1 is ENHRY and CDR2 is SYGVKD. The V end was cut by 0 bases, the J end by 8 bases, with 10 bases between.

Only a few counts were recorded for this clonotype. The genes are TRBV5-1 and TRBJ2-7; a weak D match, TRBD1 (6 bases). This CDR3 spans 14 amino acids. V dropped 0 bases and J dropped 7 bases, with 14 bases sitting between them. Germline loops: CDR1 SGHRS, CDR2 YFSETQ. CDR3 sequence: CASSLVQVQGEQYF. The CDR3 DNA follows: TGCGCCAGCAGCTTGGTTCAGGTCCAGGGGGAGCAGTACTTC.

Note on this clonotype: This may come from a read error, since a much larger clone is one base off. The chain couples TRBV18 to TRBJ2-5; 8 bases line up with TRBD1. After removal of 0 bases from V and 5 bases from J, the junction contained 11 bases not matched to a gene. The V gene's germline CDR1 is KGHSH and CDR2 LQKENI. The CDR3 consists of 17 residues. The CDR3 is CASSPPFNRGRDETQYF. CDR3 DNA: TGTGCCAGCTCACCACCTTTCAACAGGGGGAGAGATGAGACCCAGTACTTC.

In its sample, this clonotype was seen a few times. The chain joins TRBV10-2 to TRBJ2-7, with D maybe TRBD2 (5 bases). Looked up from germline, CDR1 is WSHSY and CDR2 is SAAADI. Trimming removed 2 bases from V and 2 bases from J, with 19 bases in between. The CDR3 length is 17 residues. The CDR3 loop is CASSETQRRGSTYEQYF. The CDR3 nucleotides read TGCGCCAGCAGTGAGACTCAGCGCCGGGGTTCTACCTACGAGCAGTACTTC.

This clonotype was recorded at least ten times. V and J are TRBV5-1 and TRBJ2-1; 7 nucleotides match TRBD2. The CDR3 contains 15 residues. Losses at the gene ends were 5 bases for V and 3 bases for J; bases not matched to a gene: 8. The germline V gene encodes CDR1 SGHRS and CDR2 YFSETQ. The CDR3 bases are TGCGCCAGCAGGGTGAGCGGGATCGGCTACAATGAGCAGTTCTTC. Amino acids: CASRVSGIGYNEQFF.

In its sample, this clonotype was seen a few times. The chain couples TRBV20-1 to TRBJ2-7, with TRBD1 identical over 8 bases. The CDR3 covers 13 residues. V lost 5 bases to trimming and J lost 1 base; unmatched junction nucleotides: 4. Looked up from germline, CDR1 is DFQATT and CDR2 is SNEGSKA (reference sequence). The CDR3: CSAFRDRSYEQYF. CDR3 bases: TGCAGTGCTTTCCGGGACAGGTCCTACGAGCAGTACTTC.

The table lists this clonotype with many counts. J is TRBJ2-1 and V is TRBV20-1, with D possibly TRBD2 on 7 matching bases. Trimming removed 7 bases at V and 6 bases at J, with 19 bases between. The CDR3 loop spans 14 amino acids. Germline CDR1 reads DFQATT; CDR2 reads SNEGSKA (reference sequence). The DNA for the CDR3 is TGCAGTGGCAGAGGGGGGGTAAATTCCAATGAGCAGTTCTTC. This codes for CSGRGGVNSNEQFF.

This rearrangement joins TRBV5-6 to TRBJ2-3, with TRBD1 as a possible D gene (6 bases). This CDR3 is built from 15 residues. Deletions cut 0 bases from V and 1 base from J, with 9 bases between. CDR1 is SGHDT and CDR2 is YYEEEE in the germline V gene. The CDR3 sequence is CASSLGGHGTDTQYF. The CDR3 DNA reads as TGTGCCAGCAGCTTGGGGGGACATGGCACAGATACGCAGTATTTT.

This clonotype was counted many times. The gene calls are TRBV5-6 and TRBJ2-4; 8 nucleotides match TRBD1. The CDR3 spans 14 residues. V trimming: 4 bases; J trimming: 8 bases; junction bases outside the gene matches: 8. Germline V gene data show CDR1 as SGHDT and CDR2 as YYEEEE. The CDR3 sequence: CASSQTGVGHIQYF. The CDR3 DNA is TGTGCCAGCAGCCAGACAGGGGTAGGACACATTCAGTACTTC.

In this sample, this clonotype turned up many times. The chain carries TRBV3-1 and TRBJ2-1; maybe TRBD2 (5 bases). The CDR3 has 14 residues. V dropped 0 bases and J dropped 8 bases, with 11 bases sitting between them. Germline CDR1 LGHDT, CDR2 YNNKEL (reference sequence). This CDR3 reads CASSQEVSGDEQFF. CDR3 DNA: TGTGCCAGCAGCCAAGAGGTTTCCGGGGATGAGCAGTTCTTC.

This clonotype was counted ten times or more. This chain joins TRBV5-1 and TRBJ2-1; tentatively, D is TRBD1 (5 bases). V was trimmed by 0 bases and J by 2 bases, leaving 12 bases between them. From germline, CDR1 is SGHRS and CDR2 YFSETQ. This CDR3 comprises 16 residues. This chain's CDR3 is CASSLAPGQTYNEQFF. The DNA of the CDR3 is TGCGCCAGCAGCTTGGCCCCAGGACAAACCTACAATGAGCAGTTCTTC.

V is TRBV5-1 and J is TRBJ2-2, with a possible D match to TRBD2 (5 bases). Germline-derived CDR1 and CDR2 are SGHRS and YFSETQ. V lost 0 bases and J 5 bases, leaving 11 bases between the germline ends. This CDR3 comprises 15 residues. The CDR3 DNA follows: TGCGCCAGCAGCTTGGGGGAGAGACGTACCGGGGAGCTGTTTTTT. Residues: CASSLGERRTGELFF. Complete variable domain (other parts from reference TRBV5-1 and TRBJ2-2): KAGVTQTPRYLIKTRGQQVTLSCSPISGHRSVSWYQQTPGQGLQFLFEYFSETQRNKGNFPGRFSGRQFSNSRSEMNVSTLELGDSALYLCASSLGERRTGELFFGEGSRLTVL.

J is TRBJ2-7 and V is TRBV3-1; the D is unclear. The V and J ends lost 1 base and 0 bases respectively, with 16 bases between them. This CDR3 contains 17 residues. Germline-derived CDR1 and CDR2 are LGHDT and YNNKEL (reference sequence). CDR3 sequence: CASSQASPTGGSYEQYF. Here the CDR3 DNA reads TGTGCCAGCAGCCAAGCCTCGCCGACGGGCGGCTCCTACGAGCAGTACTTC.